What follows are 30 T cell receptor beta chains derived from one specimen sequenced in a study of blood T cell repertoires in COVID-19. Some clones are missing from TCRdb's copy, which holds only in-frame ones; the method was immunoSEQ multiplex PCR. This repertoire shows 350,000 to 450,000 clones, more than 70% found once; its top ten account for roughly 1.4%. The specimen was PBMCs or T cells enriched from blood (not recorded which). The receptors shown here come from a young woman who had been exposed to COVID-19.

The gene calls are TRBV5-6 and TRBJ1-5; 7 nucleotides line up with TRBD1. This CDR3 has 15 amino acids. The germline CDR1 and CDR2 sequences are SGHDT and YYEEEE. V gave up 0 bases and J gave up 4 bases; unmatched junction bases: 4. The CDR3 here is CASSLGQGWNQPQHF. CDR3 DNA sequence: TGTGCCAGCAGCTTGGGACAGGGATGGAATCAGCCCCAGCATTTT. Full variable domain (remainder filled in from reference TRBV5-6 and TRBJ1-5): DAGVTQSPTHLIKTRGQQVTLRCSPKSGHDTVSWYQQALGQGPQFIFQYYEEEERQRGNFPDRFSGHQFPNYSSELNVNALLLGDSALYLCASSLGQGWNQPQHFGDGTRLSIL.

This chain uses TRBV10-2 with TRBJ2-5; 7 nucleotides agree with TRBD2. The V and J ends lost 7 bases and 5 bases, in that order; junction bases with no gene match: 10. Germline V CDR1 and CDR2: WSHSY, SAAADI. The CDR3 runs to 14 residues. The CDR3 nucleotides are TGCGCCAGCACCGAGACGGGAGGACGTGAGACCCAGTACTTC. Protein: CASTETGGRETQYF.

The chain joins TRBV27 to TRBJ2-7; D is possibly TRBD1 (6 bases). The germline V gene encodes CDR1 MNHEY and CDR2 SMNVEV (reference sequence). V was trimmed by 5 bases and J by 1 base, leaving 15 bases between them. CDR3 size: 15 residues. In DNA, the CDR3 is TGTGCCAGCAGTGCCGGGGTTCAGGGGTCCTACGAGCAGTACTTC. Translated: CASSAGVQGSYEQYF.

The rearrangement joins TRBV18 to TRBJ1-1, with a weak D call TRBD1 (6 bases). Trimming took off 2 bases at V and 4 bases at J, with 14 bases between the two ends. Germline V CDR1 and CDR2: KGHSH, LQKENI. The CDR3 totals 15 residues. CDR3 region: CASSPSGGGGTEAFF. The CDR3, as DNA: TGTGCCAGCTCACCATCCGGGGGGGGCGGCACTGAAGCTTTCTTT.

The chain couples TRBV4-1 to TRBJ1-4, with 7 bases fitting TRBD1. The trim removed 3 bases at V and 8 bases at J, leaving 6 bases unmatched. CDR3 size: 14 residues. From germline, CDR1 is MGHRA and CDR2 YSYEKL. CDR3 DNA sequence: TGCGCCAGCAGCCATAACAGGGGTGGGGAAAAACTGTTTTTT. This translates into CASSHNRGGEKLFF.

The chain uses TRBV27 and TRBJ2-1; a possible D gene is TRBD2 (5 bases). The CDR3 loop spans 13 amino acids. Trimming removed 2 bases from V and 8 bases from J, with 10 bases in between. Germline V gene lookup returns CDR1 MNHEY and CDR2 SMNVEV (reference sequence). CDR3 region: CASSLAERHEQFF. For the CDR3, the DNA is TGTGCCAGCAGTTTAGCGGAGCGGCATGAGCAGTTCTTC.

This chain uses TRBV6-5 with TRBJ1-1; tentative D call: TRBD1 (5 bases). This CDR3 spans 14 amino acids. With 2 bases removed from V and 8 bases from J, the gap between germline ends came to 15 bases. Per the germline V gene, CDR1 is MNHEY and CDR2 is SVGAGI. The CDR3 DNA reads as TGTGCCAGCAGTTACGGGAGGGGAGTATTGGAAGCTTTCTTT. Translated, it gives CASSYGRGVLEAFF.

The chain carries TRBV9 and TRBJ1-6; TRBD1 matches at 8 bases. Trimming took 4 bases from V and 7 from J; bases not matched to a gene: 7. This CDR3 has 15 residues. CDR1 and CDR2 from the germline V gene are SGDLS and YYNGEE. CDR3 in DNA: TGTGCCAGCAGCCTTGGGCAGGGGGCGAATTCACCCCTCCACTTT. This sequence encodes CASSLGQGANSPLHF. Drawing the rest from reference TRBV9 and TRBJ1-6, the complete variable domain is DSGVTQTPKHLITATGQRVTLRCSPRSGDLSVYWYQQSLDQGLQFLIQYYNGEERAKGNILERFSAQQFPDLHSELNLSSLELGDSALYFCASSLGQGANSPLHFGNGTRLTVT.

This clone was detected once. The V call is TRBV4-1, the J call TRBJ2-7; D might be TRBD1 (6 bases). This CDR3 contains 13 residues. Germline assignment: CDR1 MGHRA and CDR2 YSYEKL. V dropped 1 base and J dropped 5 bases, with 9 bases sitting between them. The CDR3 sequence: CASSQASGDEQYF. The CDR3 DNA follows: TGCGCCAGCAGCCAAGCATCAGGGGACGAGCAGTACTTC.

The V call is TRBV3-1 (or the pseudogene TRBV3-2), the J call TRBJ2-7; TRBD2 agrees at 8 bases. J lost 7 bases, V lost 8 bases, and 25 bases had no gene match. This CDR3 region has 18 residues. Germline V gives CDR1 LGHDT, CDR2 YNNKEL (reference sequence). CDR3 nucleotides: TGTGCCAGCGGTCTACTCCAAGGGACCAGCGGGAGAGTGAGGGAGCAGTACTTC. It specifies CASGLLQGTSGRVREQYF.

This chain uses TRBV7-2 with TRBJ2-4; 12 bases line up with TRBD2. V was pared by 2 bases and J by 5 bases, with 10 bases of the junction left unmatched. Germline V CDR1 and CDR2: SGHTA, FQGNSA. The CDR3 has 18 amino acids. CDR3 in DNA: TGTGCCAGCAGCTTACTAGCGGGAGGGCTCTTTGGCCAAAACATTCAGTACTTC. As protein: CASSLLAGGLFGQNIQYF.

The chain links TRBV7-9 to TRBJ1-5; D perhaps matches TRBD1 (6 bases). Germline loops: CDR1 SEHNR, CDR2 FQNEAQ (reference sequence). The germline V and J ends were trimmed by 5 bases and 7 bases, with 9 bases remaining between them. The CDR3 consists of 12 residues. The CDR3 DNA reads as TGTGCCAGCAGCCCAGGACAGCAGCCCCAGCATTTT. Residues: CASSPGQQPQHF.

The CDR3 DNA is TGTGCCAGTAGTTCGACGACTAGTGTCGTTTACGAGCAGTACTTC. Translation: CASSSTTSVVYEQYF. The rearrangement joins TRBV19 to TRBJ2-7; a weak D match, TRBD2 (6 bases). Looked up from germline, CDR1 is LNHDA and CDR2 is SQIVND (reference sequence). The ends were cut back, 5 bases at V and 4 bases at J, with 18 bases in the middle. The CDR3 loop spans 15 amino acids. Full variable domain (rest looked up from reference TRBV19 and TRBJ2-7): DGGITQSPKYLFRKEGQNVTLSCEQNLNHDAMYWYRQDPGQGLRLIYYSQIVNDFQKGDIAEGYSVSREKKESFPLTVTSAQKNPTAFYLCASSSTTSVVYEQYFGPGTRLTVT.

The chain has TRBV7-9 and TRBJ1-5; 9 positions agree with TRBD1. CDR3 size: 15 residues. V shed 4 bases and J 3 bases; nucleotides not matched to a gene: 4. Germline-derived CDR1 and CDR2 are SEHNR and FQNEAQ (reference sequence). The CDR3 loop reads CASSSRTGVNQPQHF. The CDR3 nucleotides are TGTGCCAGCAGCTCCCGGACAGGGGTCAATCAGCCCCAGCATTTT. Filled out from reference TRBV7-9 and TRBJ1-5, the complete variable domain reads DTGVSQNPRHKITKRGQNVTFRCDPISEHNRLYWYRQTLGQGPEFLTYFQNEAQLEKSRLLSDRFSAERPKGSFSTLEIQRTEQGDSAMYLCASSSRTGVNQPQHFGDGTRLSIL.

The CDR3 loop reads CASSPDRPYEQYF. The CDR3 DNA reads as TGTGCCAGCTCTCCGGACAGGCCCTACGAGCAGTACTTC. V is TRBV9 and J is TRBJ2-7, with 7 positions matching TRBD1. The CDR3 runs 13 residues. With V trimmed by 7 bases and J by 2 bases, 6 bases remained unmatched. CDR1 and CDR2 from the germline V gene are SGDLS and YYNGEE.

The genes are TRBV5-5 and TRBJ2-5; TRBD2 agrees at 14 bases. The CDR3 is 17 amino acids. V lost 0 bases and J lost 4; bases outside the gene matches: 5. Per the germline V gene, CDR1 is SGHKS and CDR2 is YYEKEE (reference sequence). DNA for the CDR3: TGTGCCAGCAGCTTGGACGGGACTAGCGGGAGTGGAGAGACCCAGTACTTC. Protein sequence: CASSLDGTSGSGETQYF.

In this sample, this clone turned up a few times. The V and J genes are TRBV15 and TRBJ1-2; 8 nucleotides line up with TRBD1. The CDR3 length is 13 residues. Trimming cost V 5 bases and J 5 bases; bases outside gene matches: 4. CDR1 is LNHNV, CDR2 YYDKDF, per germline (reference sequence). The CDR3 reads CATSVTGGYGYTF. Written as DNA, the CDR3 is TGTGCCACCAGCGTAACAGGGGGGTATGGCTACACCTTC.

The rearrangement links TRBV7-9 to TRBJ2-7; TRBD2 aligns across 13 bases. V shed 4 bases and J 2 bases; nucleotides not matched to a gene: 5. Looked up from germline, CDR1 is SEHNR and CDR2 is FQNEAQ (reference sequence). The CDR3 is 16 amino acids. CDR3 residues: CASSSPGTSGTYEQYF. The CDR3 region has the DNA TGTGCCAGCAGCTCGCCCGGGACTAGCGGGACCTACGAGCAGTACTTC.

The chain links TRBV28 to TRBJ2-2; 7 bases map to TRBD2. Germline trimming cut 6 bases from V and 5 bases from J; bases unmatched to any gene: 6. The CDR3 is 14 residues long. CDR1 and CDR2 (germline): MDHEN, SYDVKM. CDR3 loop: CASSPSGGTGELFF. Here the CDR3 DNA reads TGTGCCAGCAGCCCTAGCGGAGGGACCGGGGAGCTGTTTTTT. The variable domain in full, with the rest retrieved from reference TRBV28 and TRBJ2-2, is DVKVTQSSRYLVKRTGEKVFLECVQDMDHENMFWYRQDPGLGLRLIYFSYDVKMKEKGDIPEGYSVSREKKERFSLILESASTNQTSMYLCASSPSGGTGELFFGEGSRLTVL.

DNA for the CDR3: TGCGCCAGCAGCTTGATTCGGGAGGTCTACAATGAGCAGTTCTTC. Protein sequence: CASSLIREVYNEQFF. The J gene is TRBJ2-1, the V gene TRBV5-1; 7 bases fit TRBD2. This CDR3 spans 15 amino acids. V dropped 1 base and J dropped 3; count of bases not matched to a gene: 4. Germline V lookup: CDR1 SGHRS, CDR2 YFSETQ.

The V and J genes are TRBV3-1 (or the pseudogene TRBV3-2) and TRBJ1-2; 7 bases are shared with TRBD1. Trimming at V came to 4 bases and at J to 3 bases, leaving 11 bases not matched to a gene. The CDR3 contains 16 residues. Germline CDR1 LGHDT, CDR2 YNNKEL (reference sequence). The CDR3 region has the DNA TGTGCCAGCAGCCCCCAGAGGGACAGAGTCGACTATGGCTACACCTTC. It is translated as CASSPQRDRVDYGYTF.

The chain is built from TRBV27 and TRBJ1-6; D ambiguous. Germline values: CDR1 MNHEY, CDR2 SMNVEV (reference sequence). The ends were cut back, 3 bases at V and 9 bases at J, with 18 bases in the middle. The CDR3 spans 16 residues. CDR3 sequence reads: CASSFSESLSGSPLHF. The CDR3 nucleotides are TGTGCCAGCAGTTTTTCTGAGTCTTTAAGTGGTTCACCCCTCCACTTT.

V is TRBV2 and J is TRBJ2-1, with 11 bases fitting TRBD2. The ends lost 9 bases at V and 4 bases at J; junction bases unmatched: 11. Germline CDR1 and CDR2: SNHLY and FYNNEI. This CDR3 is built from 16 residues. The CDR3 DNA is TGTGCCAGTTCAGCCGGGACTAGCGGAATATACAATGAGCAGTTCTTC. Its translation is CASSAGTSGIYNEQFF.

J is TRBJ1-2 and V is TRBV28; D ambiguous. Deletions cut 10 bases from V and 9 bases from J, with 21 bases between. Germline CDR1 reads MDHEN; CDR2 reads SYDVKM. The CDR3 sequence is 13 residues long. DNA of the CDR3: TGTGCCACCCCGGAACCACTATCCGGAAGCTACACCTTC. Protein product: CATPEPLSGSYTF.

The chain links TRBV5-6 to TRBJ2-5; D perhaps matches TRBD2 (5 bases). In germline, CDR1 is SGHDT, CDR2 YYEEEE. CDR3 length equals 16 residues. V shed 3 bases and J shed 1 base, with 16 bases lying between them. CDR3: CASSSGTSRPQETQYF. CDR3 sequence (DNA): TGTGCCAGCAGCTCGGGAACTAGTAGACCCCAAGAGACCCAGTACTTC.

The chain employs TRBV28 and TRBJ1-2, with D unclear. Trimming took 3 bases from V and 5 from J, leaving 13 bases between them. Germline CDR1 reads MDHEN; CDR2 reads SYDVKM. CDR3 length: 14 residues. CDR3 nucleotide sequence: TGTGCCAGCAGTTTCCGCAGGTTGGCATATGGCTACACCTTC. It codes for CASSFRRLAYGYTF.

This clone was recorded only once. The rearrangement uses TRBV12-5 and TRBJ2-1; a possible D gene is TRBD2 (6 bases). The V end was cut by 1 base, the J end by 6 bases, with 13 bases between. The CDR3 runs 15 residues. Germline values: CDR1 LGHNT, CDR2 FRNRAP. CDR3 DNA sequence: TGTGCTAGTGGTTTGGGACTAGACCAGGGCAATGAGCAGTTCTTC. The encoded protein is CASGLGLDQGNEQFF.

CDR3 bases: TGTGCCAGCACTCCCGGTGACAGGGTCCACGAGCAGTACTTC. Protein product: CASTPGDRVHEQYF. The chain is built from TRBV28 and TRBJ2-7; 7 nucleotides line up with TRBD1. Germline lookup yields CDR1 MDHEN and CDR2 SYDVKM. The trim removed 7 bases at V and 5 bases at J, leaving 11 bases unmatched. The CDR3 is made up of 14 amino acids.

The gene calls are TRBV14 and TRBJ2-7, with a tentative D call TRBD2 (6 bases). V was trimmed by 1 base and J by 2 bases, leaving 27 bases between them. The CDR3 is made up of 20 amino acids. Looked up from germline, CDR1 is SGHDN and CDR2 is FVKESK. CDR3 residues: CASSQVRPRFVGLHTYEQYF. The CDR3 bases are TGTGCCAGCAGCCAAGTACGCCCTCGTTTTGTGGGACTTCATACCTACGAGCAGTACTTC.

V is TRBV30 and J is TRBJ2-2; 9 bases align to TRBD2. The CDR3 is 16 amino acids. V dropped 3 bases and J dropped 2; count of bases not matched to a gene: 7. Germline values: CDR1 GTSNPN, CDR2 SVGIG (reference sequence). The CDR3 here is CAWRGSGGRNTGELFF. CDR3 in DNA: TGTGCCTGGAGGGGTAGCGGGGGCCGAAACACCGGGGAGCTGTTTTTT.